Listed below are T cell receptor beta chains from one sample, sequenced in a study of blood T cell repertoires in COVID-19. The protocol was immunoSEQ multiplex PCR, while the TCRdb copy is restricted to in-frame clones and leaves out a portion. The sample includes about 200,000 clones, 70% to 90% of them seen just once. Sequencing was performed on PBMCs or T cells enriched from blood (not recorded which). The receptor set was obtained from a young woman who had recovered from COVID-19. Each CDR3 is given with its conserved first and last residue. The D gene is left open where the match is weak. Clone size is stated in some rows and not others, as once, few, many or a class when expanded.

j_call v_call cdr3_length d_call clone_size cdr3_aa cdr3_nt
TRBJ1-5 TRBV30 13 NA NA CAWSGQGNQPQHF TGTGCCTGGAGTGGGCAGGGGAATCAGCCCCAGCATTTT
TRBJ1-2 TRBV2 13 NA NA CASTGEGVHGYTF TGTGCCAGCACTGGCGAGGGGGTACATGGCTACACCTTC
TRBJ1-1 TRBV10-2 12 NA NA CASSDSTPTAFF TGCGCCAGCAGTGATTCGACTCCCACAGCTTTCTTT
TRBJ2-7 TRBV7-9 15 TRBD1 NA CASSAKPQGPDEQYF TGTGCCAGCAGCGCTAAACCACAGGGGCCGGACGAGCAGTACTTC
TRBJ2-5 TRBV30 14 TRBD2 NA CAWSALWGGGTQYF TGTGCCTGGAGCGCTCTCTGGGGGGGTGGGACCCAGTACTTC
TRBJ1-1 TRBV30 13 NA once CAWSRREHTEAFF TGTGCCTGGAGTAGGCGGGAACACACTGAAGCTTTCTTT
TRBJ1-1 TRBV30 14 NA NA CAWSPGIVNTEAFF TGTGCCTGGAGTCCCGGGATAGTGAACACTGAAGCTTTCTTT
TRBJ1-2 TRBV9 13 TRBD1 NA CASSAQGASGYTF TGTGCCAGCAGTGCTCAGGGGGCGAGTGGCTACACCTTC
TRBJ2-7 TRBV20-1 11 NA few CSARREYEQYF TGCAGTGCTAGGAGAGAGTACGAGCAGTACTTC
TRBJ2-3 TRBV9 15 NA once CASSLRGATTDTQYF TGTGCCAGCAGTCTCCGGGGGGCAACCACAGATACGCAGTATTTT
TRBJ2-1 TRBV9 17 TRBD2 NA CASSKEGAGGSYNEQFF TGTGCCAGCAGTAAAGAGGGAGCGGGGGGCTCCTACAATGAGCAGTTCTTC
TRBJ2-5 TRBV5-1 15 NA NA CASSLGPPEKETQYF TGCGCCAGCAGCTTGGGTCCCCCAGAAAAAGAGACCCAGTACTTC
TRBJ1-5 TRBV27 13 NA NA CASRTQGGQPQHF TGTGCCAGCAGGACACAAGGAGGCCAGCCCCAGCATTTT
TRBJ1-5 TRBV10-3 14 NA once CAIKAGDSNQPQHF TGTGCCATCAAGGCGGGGGATAGCAATCAGCCCCAGCATTTT
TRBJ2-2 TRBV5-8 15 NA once CASSLDSTNTGELFF TGTGCCAGCAGCTTGGACAGCACGAACACCGGGGAGCTGTTTTTT
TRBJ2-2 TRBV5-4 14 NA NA CASSPGSSTGELFF TGTGCCAGCAGTCCCGGGTCTTCTACCGGGGAGCTGTTTTTT
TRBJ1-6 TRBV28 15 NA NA CASSLETVKNSPLHF TGTGCCAGCAGTTTGGAGACAGTGAAAAATTCACCCCTCCACTTT
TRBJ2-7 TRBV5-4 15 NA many CASSQRERPPYEQYF TGTGCCAGCAGTCAGAGGGAAAGGCCCCCATACGAGCAGTACTTC
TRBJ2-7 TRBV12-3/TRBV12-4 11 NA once CASSSDSKQYF TGTGCCAGCAGTTCCGACAGCAAGCAGTACTTC
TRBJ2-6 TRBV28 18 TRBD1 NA CASSLSGQGAAGANVLTF TGTGCCAGCAGTTTATCCGGACAGGGGGCAGCTGGGGCCAACGTCCTGACTTTC
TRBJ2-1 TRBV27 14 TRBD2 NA CASSLSSGGAGQFF TGTGCCAGCAGTTTAAGCAGCGGGGGGGCCGGGCAGTTCTTC
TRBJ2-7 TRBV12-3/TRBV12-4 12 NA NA CASSFLTYEQYF TGTGCCAGCAGTTTTCTTACCTACGAGCAGTACTTC